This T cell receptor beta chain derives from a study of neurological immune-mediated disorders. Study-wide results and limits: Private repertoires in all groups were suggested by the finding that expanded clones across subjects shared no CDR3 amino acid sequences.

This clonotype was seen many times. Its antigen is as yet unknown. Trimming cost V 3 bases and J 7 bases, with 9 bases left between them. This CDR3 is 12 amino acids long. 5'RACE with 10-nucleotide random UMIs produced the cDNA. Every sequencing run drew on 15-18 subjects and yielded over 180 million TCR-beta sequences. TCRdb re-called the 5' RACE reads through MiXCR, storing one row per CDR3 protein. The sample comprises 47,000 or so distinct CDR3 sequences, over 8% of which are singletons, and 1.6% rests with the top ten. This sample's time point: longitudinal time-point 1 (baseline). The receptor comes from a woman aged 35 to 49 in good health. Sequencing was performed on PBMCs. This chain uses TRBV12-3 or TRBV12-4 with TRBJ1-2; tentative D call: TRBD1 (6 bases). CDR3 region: CASSFLGGGYTF. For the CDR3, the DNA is TGTGCCAGCAGTTTCCTAGGGGGTGGCTACACCTTC.